This TCR beta chain derives from a study of blood T cell repertoires in COVID-19. Study details: COVID-19 samples, acute and convalescent, were from the United States, Italy and Spain. Sources were T cells, B-cell-depleted T cells, or PBMCs; the material itself was cDNA or gDNA.

The CDR3 contains 16 residues. In germline, CDR1 is SGHRS, CDR2 YFSETQ. Trimming took 4 bases from V and 5 from J; bases not matched to a gene: 11. Seattle's enrolled individuals joined amid active infection and were then monitored longitudinally. In the study's own analysis: The assay estimated nucleated cells by amplifying reference gene primers. Generated by immunoSEQ multiplex PCR, the TCRdb table keeps only in-frame clones and is missing some. The D gene and trimming were derived from the DNA, and the V and J assignments and clone size from that table. The profile shows about 29,000 clones, approximately 83% of them singletons.

The chain is built from TRBV5-1 and TRBJ2-3; TRBD1 aligns across 9 bases. The TCR comes from a woman of 80 years or more with COVID-19, enrolled during active disease. Sequenced input: peripheral blood. The CDR3 nucleotides read TGCGCCAGCAGCGCACATCCGGGACAGGGATTAGATACGCAGTATTTT. Its protein is CASSAHPGQGLDTQYF.